This T cell receptor (beta chain) derives from a study of T cell responses to AZD1222 COVID-19 vaccine. Overall study findings and caveats: There were vaccine-associated CD4 TCRs across spike, dominant at 160-218 and 743-854.

The germline CDR1 and CDR2 sequences are SGHNT and YYREEE (reference sequence). The CDR3 has 15 residues. Trimming cost V 4 bases and J 4 bases; bases outside gene matches: 6. Libraries were prepared by immunoSEQ multiplex PCR; TCRdb keeps only in-frame clonotypes and omits some of them. The repertoire holds under 200,000 clones, with approximately 91% as singletons. The count of this clone is one. Its antigen is not known. The sequencing here drew on peripheral blood, taken on day 0 of AZD1222 vaccination. This TCR came from an adult in good health. The chain is built from TRBV5-4 and TRBJ2-4, with 9 nucleotides matching TRBD2. The CDR3 DNA follows: TGTGCCAGCAGCCTGAAGACTAGCGGAAAAAACATTCAGTACTTC. Translated: CASSLKTSGKNIQYF.